A single T cell receptor (beta chain) is shown here with its context. Its antigen remains unknown. This entry comes from a study of response to subunit inactivated influenza vaccine. Overall study results and limits: Each seasonal influenza vaccination recruits few new T cells, the authors suggested.

Looked up from germline, CDR1 is LNHNV and CDR2 is YYDKDF (reference sequence). This CDR3 comprises 16 residues. Trimming at V came to 7 bases and at J to 4 bases, leaving 13 bases not matched to a gene. Each CDR3 protein is one row after TCRdb ran MiXCR on the RT-PCR reads. The sample shows 650,000 to 850,000 distinct CDR3 sequences, about 15% of them seen only once. This TCR was recovered from a man aged 45 to 65 who received an inactivated influenza vaccine. Sequenced material: PBMCs from blood, taken less than 15 days before vaccination. The chain joins TRBV15 to TRBJ2-7; 10 nucleotides line up with TRBD2. The CDR3 protein is CATKGTGLAGVYEQYF. CDR3 bases: TGTGCCACCAAGGGGACGGGGCTAGCGGGGGTGTACGAGCAGTACTTC.